Below are 8 T cell receptor beta chains sequenced from a single sample in a study of blood T cell repertoires in COVID-19. Clones were sequenced by immunoSEQ multiplex PCR, and TCRdb holds only the in-frame ones, with some missing. The data contain under 200,000 clones, roughly four fifths of them singletons. Specimen: peripheral blood. All receptors derive from a young woman with acute or convalescent COVID-19.

This clone was recorded once. This rearrangement joins TRBV28 to TRBJ1-5; no reliable D call. Trimming pared 3 bases from V and 5 bases from J, leaving 11 bases between. The CDR3 is made up of 14 amino acids. Germline CDR1 and CDR2: MDHEN and SYDVKM. The CDR3 DNA sequence: TGTGCCAGCAGTTTGGCGGGCTACTATCAGCCCCAGCATTTT. Its protein product is CASSLAGYYQPQHF.

This clone was observed many times. The rearrangement joins TRBV6-5 to TRBJ1-2; TRBD1 might be the D (6 bases). The CDR3 has 14 amino acids. With 5 bases removed from V and 8 bases from J, the gap between germline ends came to 18 bases. The germline gives CDR1 MNHEY, CDR2 SVGAGI. CDR3 sequence reads: CASSRTVLESGYTF. The CDR3 coding sequence is TGTGCCAGCAGTCGGACAGTTCTTGAATCCGGCTACACCTTC.

This clone has only one observation. This chain joins TRBV4-3 and TRBJ2-1; 7 bases line up with TRBD2. J lost 6 bases, V lost 8 bases, and 19 bases had no gene match. There are 17 residues in the CDR3. Germline CDR1 LGHNA, CDR2 YSLEER. CDR3 sequence (DNA): TGCGCCAGCTCCACCGTCGTACCGGGACTAACTCCCAATGAGCAGTTCTTC. Amino acid sequence: CASSTVVPGLTPNEQFF.

This chain connects TRBV4-2 to TRBJ2-1, with 10 nucleotides matching TRBD2. V lost 4 bases, J lost 5 bases, and 8 bases stayed unmatched. This CDR3 is 16 amino acids long. Germline assignment: CDR1 LGHNA and CDR2 YNFKEQ. The CDR3 region is CASSPYIAGGNNEQFF. The CDR3 region has the DNA TGTGCCAGCAGCCCATACATAGCGGGAGGAAACAATGAGCAGTTCTTC.

The chain has TRBV4-2 and TRBJ1-6, with TRBD1 as a possible D gene (5 bases). Germline-derived CDR1 and CDR2 are LGHNA and YNFKEQ. V gave up 5 bases and J gave up 4 bases, with 12 bases separating them. CDR3 size: 15 residues. Written as DNA, the CDR3 is TGTGCCAGCAGCTCTCCAGGGAGGTATAATTCACCCCTCCACTTT. Protein sequence: CASSSPGRYNSPLHF.

This clone occurred once. The V gene is TRBV20-1, the J gene TRBJ2-5; the D gene is possibly TRBD1 (5 bases). The germline gives CDR1 DFQATT, CDR2 SNEGSKA (reference sequence). V was shortened by 5 bases and J by 4 bases, with 8 bases between the two germline ends. CDR3 length: 11 amino acids. CDR3 region: CSAGRVETQYF. In DNA, the CDR3 is TGCAGTGCTGGCAGGGTAGAGACCCAGTACTTC.

The V gene is TRBV7-9, the J gene TRBJ2-1; 11 bases match TRBD2. This CDR3 spans 18 amino acids. Germline lookup yields CDR1 SEHNR and CDR2 FQNEAQ (reference sequence). V was pared by 5 bases and J by 7 bases, with 16 bases of the junction left unmatched. In nucleotides, the CDR3 is TGTGCCAGCAGCCCCTTCCCCACAACTAGCGGGAGAGGAAATGAGCAGTTCTTC. Protein product: CASSPFPTTSGRGNEQFF.

The genes are TRBV14 and TRBJ1-6; a weak D match, TRBD1 (6 bases). This CDR3 contains 13 residues. Trimming removed 5 bases at V and 7 bases at J, with 9 bases between. Germline V gene sequence: CDR1 SGHDN, CDR2 FVKESK. CDR3 sequence: CASSSRGNSPLHF. The CDR3 coding sequence is TGTGCCAGCAGCTCTAGGGGGAATTCACCCCTCCACTTT. Full variable domain (missing parts from reference TRBV14 and TRBJ1-6): EAGVTQFPSHSVIEKGQTVTLRCDPISGHDNLYWYRRVMGKEIKFLLHFVKESKQDESGMPNNRFLAERTGGTYSTLKVQPAELEDSGVYFCASSSRGNSPLHFGNGTRLTVT.